Presented here are 10 T cell receptor beta chains from one specimen sequenced in a study of T-cell memory formation after mild COVID-19. MiXCR was run by TCRdb on the 5' RACE reads, yielding one entry per CDR3 protein. Of around 220,000 distinct CDR3 sequences in the sample, 15% to 20% were seen once. The sample was PBMCs or a T cell subset sorted from them (not recorded which). These receptors were obtained from a man aged 18 to 29 who had mild COVID-19 (a few samples of this study predate the infection). Cell type and time point are not known.

The chain carries TRBV6-1 and TRBJ1-2, with 8 bases aligning to TRBD1. Germline values: CDR1 MNHNS, CDR2 SASEGT. Trimming took 2 bases from V and 4 from J; bases not matched to a gene: 0. This CDR3 contains 13 residues. DNA of the CDR3: TGTGCCAGCAGTGAACAGGGGGCCTATGGCTACACCTTC. Amino acid sequence: CASSEQGAYGYTF.

This clonotype was observed a few times. The chain recombines TRBV20-1 with TRBJ2-1; tentative D call: TRBD2 (7 bases). Germline V gene lookup returns CDR1 DFQATT and CDR2 SNEGSKA (reference sequence). This CDR3 is built from 15 residues. V was trimmed by 7 bases and J by 5 bases, leaving 21 bases between them. CDR3 sequence reads: CSVIEGGGLHNEQFF. CDR3 in DNA: TGCAGTGTTATTGAGGGGGGGGGCCTTCACAATGAGCAGTTCTTC.

This clonotype came up a few times. The V call is TRBV28, the J call TRBJ1-4; D possibly corresponds to TRBD1 (5 bases). This CDR3 is built from 14 residues. The V end was cut by 1 base, the J end by 6 bases, with 9 bases between. Germline CDR1 MDHEN, CDR2 SYDVKM. This chain's CDR3 is CASSLLARDEKLFF. CDR3 DNA sequence: TGTGCCAGCAGTTTATTGGCCAGGGATGAAAAACTGTTTTTT.

In its sample, this clonotype was seen many times. The V gene is TRBV5-1, the J gene TRBJ2-1, with 7 nucleotides matching TRBD2. Germline assignment: CDR1 SGHRS and CDR2 YFSETQ. V lost 4 bases, J lost 3 bases, and 7 bases stayed unmatched. This CDR3 comprises 15 residues. This CDR3 reads CASSPSSGVYNEQFF. CDR3 nucleotide sequence: TGCGCCAGCAGCCCCTCCAGCGGGGTCTACAATGAGCAGTTCTTC.

This clonotype showed up just a few times. This sequence joins TRBV12-3 or TRBV12-4 and TRBJ1-4; TRBD1 matches at 8 bases. After removal of 6 bases from V and 6 bases from J, the junction contained 9 bases not matched to a gene. This CDR3 has 15 residues. CDR3 residues: CASSPGQGFYEKLFF. Here the CDR3 DNA reads TGTGCCAGCAGCCCCGGACAGGGCTTTTATGAAAAACTGTTTTTT.

A few counts support this clonotype. J is TRBJ2-5 and V is TRBV28; TRBD2 matches at 9 bases. The CDR3 loop spans 15 amino acids. Germline CDR1 is MDHEN and CDR2 is SYDVKM. V lost 3 bases, J lost 2 bases, and 4 bases stayed unmatched. The CDR3 sequence: CASSFHLAGQETQYF. As DNA, the CDR3 is TGTGCCAGCAGTTTCCACCTAGCGGGGCAAGAGACCCAGTACTTC.

The genes are TRBV7-8 and TRBJ2-6; D remains ambiguous. The CDR3 totals 15 residues. The germline gives CDR1 SGHVS, CDR2 FQNEAQ. V lost 4 bases and J 0 bases, leaving 7 bases between the germline ends. CDR3 DNA sequence: TGTGCCAGCAGCTCAGCACTCTCTGGGGCCAACGTCCTGACTTTC. Its protein product is CASSSALSGANVLTF.

This chain joins TRBV7-9 and TRBJ2-7; 8 nucleotides line up with TRBD1. This CDR3 is built from 15 residues. V was clipped by 7 bases and J by 0 bases; unmatched bases: 8. Germline-derived CDR1 and CDR2 are SEHNR and FQNEAQ (reference sequence). The CDR3 loop reads CASTQGATSSYEQYF. The CDR3 DNA sequence: TGTGCCAGCACGCAGGGGGCAACTAGCTCCTACGAGCAGTACTTC.

The V and J genes are TRBV5-1 and TRBJ1-5; 7 bases align to TRBD1. The CDR3 covers 14 residues. Unmatched junction bases numbered 8, after V lost 4 bases and J lost 7 bases. CDR1 and CDR2 (germline): SGHRS, YFSETQ. CDR3 protein: CASSPQGPHQPQHF. CDR3 nucleotides: TGCGCCAGCAGCCCACAGGGGCCCCACCAGCCCCAGCATTTT.

Turning to this clonotype: Compared with germline, one end of the junction differs, possibly owing to a read error. The CDR3 here is CDSSLTGGGQDTQYF. As DNA, the CDR3 is TGCGACAGCAGCTTGACAGGCGGGGGGCAAGATACGCAGTATTTT. V is TRBV5-1 and J is TRBJ2-3, with TRBD2 identical over 8 bases. The germline gives CDR1 SGHRS, CDR2 YFSETQ. The CDR3 consists of 15 residues.